This TCR beta chain was recovered during a study of glioma-infiltrating T cells after dendritic cell vaccination. The germline V gene has CDR1 LNHDA and CDR2 SQIVND (reference sequence). The V end was cut by 2 bases, the J end by 4 bases, with 12 bases between. CDR3 length: 15 residues. Assay used: immunoSEQ multiplex PCR; TCRdb lists only in-frame clones, some missing. Altogether fewer than 65,000 clones are present, about nine tenths being singletons, with the ten largest covering about 5%. The time point here: after dendritic cell vaccination, including at tumor progression/relapse. Selection required adequate fresh-frozen tumor tissue plus more than two years' survival data. Isocitrate dehydrogenase mutation was absent in all glioblastoma patients. PBMC were collected before vaccination, two weeks after the third vaccination, and at progression.

V and J are TRBV19 and TRBJ2-1; maybe TRBD2 (5 bases). Material: blood, obtained after dendritic cell vaccination. The sequence was obtained from a human donor with glioblastoma. CDR3 region: CASSIKLVVYNEQFF. CDR3 sequence (DNA): TGTGCCAGTAGTATAAAACTAGTGGTTTACAATGAGCAGTTCTTC.